What follows are 9 T cell receptor beta chains derived from one specimen sequenced in a study of blood T cells in healthy people across ages (dated by TCRdb to between 2015 and 2017). Receptor libraries were prepared by 5' RACE. TCRdb lists the instrument as Illumina HiSeq 2500. The second PCR ran for roughly 6 to 11 cycles and used a J-beta primer mix along with a sample-barcoded 5' primer. TCRdb reran the public reads through fastp at Q25 and MiXCR, keeping productive beta chains. Here each entry gathers all rows of one CDR3 protein and keeps the most common genes and DNA. This sample holds hundreds of thousands of distinct CDR3 sequences; 35% to 45% were observed only once. The ten largest clones capture roughly 19% of the sample. The specimen sequenced was blood. Receptors were obtained from an older woman in good health.

The V gene is TRBV5-1, the J gene TRBJ2-3; 12 bases map to TRBD2. Germline trimming cut 4 bases from V and 5 bases from J; bases unmatched to any gene: 8. The CDR3 is 16 residues long. From germline, CDR1 is SGHRS and CDR2 YFSETQ. CDR3 in DNA: TGCGCCAGCAGCAAGCAGCTAGCGGGGGGGCGAGATACGCAGTATTTT. Translation gives CASSKQLAGGRDTQYF.

This clonotype has a handful of counts. The J gene is TRBJ2-4, the V gene TRBV18; possible D gene TRBD2, 5 bases. The DNA matches TRBJ2-7 better at its end, which makes the J call doubtful. Germline CDR1 and CDR2: KGHSH and LQKENI. The CDR3 runs to 14 residues. As DNA, the CDR3 is TGTGCCAGCTCACCACGGTCTGAGGGCTACGAGCAGTACTTC. Translating it yields CASSPRSEGYEQYF.

The V call is TRBV10-3, the J call TRBJ2-1; TRBD2 aligns across 9 bases. The J call is doubtful: the DNA matches TRBJ2-7 better. Germline values: CDR1 ENHRY, CDR2 SYGVKD. The CDR3 contains 17 residues. The CDR3 region is CAISESSGGISYNEQYF. In DNA, the CDR3 is TGTGCCATCAGTGAATCGAGCGGGGGGATCTCCTACAATGAGCAGTACTTC.

This clonotype was counted ten times or more. This chain uses TRBV4-1 with TRBJ2-1; D remains ambiguous. This CDR3 contains 17 residues. Per the germline V gene, CDR1 is MGHRA and CDR2 is YSYEKL. Deletions cut 0 bases from V and 3 bases from J, with 15 bases between. In nucleotides, the CDR3 is TGCGCCAGCAGCCAAGATCAAGTGGGCCTGGTCTACAATGAGCAGTTCTTC. Protein sequence: CASSQDQVGLVYNEQFF.

This sequence joins TRBV5-1 and TRBJ1-1, with TRBD1 matching 9 bases. The length of the CDR3 is 16 residues. Trimming cost V 1 base and J 5 bases; bases outside gene matches: 9. CDR1 and CDR2 (germline): SGHRS, YFSETQ. The CDR3 region has the DNA TGCGCCAGCAGCTTGATGGGGACAGGGCATGGGACTGAAGCTTTCTTT. Its protein is CASSLMGTGHGTEAFF.

This clonotype has a count of ten or more. Its ends do not fully match the called genes, so a read error is possible. The V and J genes are TRBV5-1 and TRBJ2-3; 7 bases match TRBD2. The CDR3 extends over 15 amino acids. Germline-derived CDR1 and CDR2 are SGHRS and YFSETQ. This chain's CDR3 is CASSPRAGGTDTQYF. CDR3 DNA: TGTGCCAGCAGCCCCCGCGCGGGAGGCACAGATACGCAGTATTTT.

The chain recombines TRBV6-5 with TRBJ2-3; possibly TRBD2 for D (6 bases). Germline loops: CDR1 MNHEY, CDR2 SVGAGI. This CDR3 contains 15 residues. V was cut by 0 bases and J by 2 bases, with 9 bases left in between. CDR3: CASSYSGLDTDTQYF. DNA of the CDR3: TGTGCCAGCAGTTACTCGGGACTTGACACAGATACGCAGTATTTT.

This clonotype showed up just a few times. V usage is TRBV21-1 and J usage is TRBJ1-1. TRBV21-1 is noted as a pseudogene. The CDR3 has 16 amino acids. The CDR3 here is CASSKAKRWGNTEAFF. The CDR3 DNA sequence: TGTGCCAGCAGCAAAGCGAAACGGTGGGGGAACACTGAAGCTTTCTTT.

This clonotype was counted only a few times. The rearrangement joins TRBV12-3 or TRBV12-4 to TRBJ1-1; D uncertain. The CDR3 length is 15 residues. The ends were cut back, 1 base at V and 3 bases at J, with 12 bases in the middle. The CDR3, as DNA: TGTGCCAGCAGTTTAGAAGGGAAGGTGGACACTGAAGCTTTCTTT. It is translated as CASSLEGKVDTEAFF.